Each of the 28 T cell receptor beta chains below was sequenced from the same sample in a study of OX40 agonist ivuxolimab in advanced cancers. Sequencing used immunoSEQ multiplex PCR; TCRdb keeps in-frame clones, though not all of them. The repertoire holds approximately 76,000 clones, with roughly nine tenths as singletons. The specimen comprised CD4+ or CD8+ T cells sorted from blood, sampled in a trial of the OX40 agonist ivuxolimab. The source is an adult with an advanced solid tumor such as melanoma, head and neck, liver or kidney cancer.

The chain links TRBV11-2 to TRBJ2-1; 12 nucleotides line up with TRBD2. The J segment lost 4 bases and the V segment lost 5 bases, leaving 3 bases of the junction unmatched. CDR1 and CDR2 from the germline V gene are SGHAT and FQNNGV. The CDR3 has 15 amino acids. Here the CDR3 reads CASSLTSGGYNEQFF. The CDR3 DNA follows: TGTGCCAGCAGCCTAACTAGCGGGGGGTACAATGAGCAGTTCTTC.

This chain links TRBV5-1 with TRBJ2-1; 9 bases agree with TRBD2. After removal of 0 bases from V and 5 bases from J, the junction contained 9 bases not matched to a gene. The CDR3 consists of 17 residues. Looked up from germline, CDR1 is SGHRS and CDR2 is YFSETQ. The CDR3 loop reads CASSLVAAGGPNNEQFF. The DNA for the CDR3 is TGCGCCAGCAGCTTGGTAGCAGCGGGGGGTCCCAACAATGAGCAGTTCTTC.

The chain has TRBV6-1 and TRBJ1-1; D gene uncertain. Trimming took off 11 bases at V and 8 bases at J, with 18 bases between the two ends. CDR3 length: 12 amino acids. Germline V CDR1 and CDR2: MNHNS, SASEGT. This CDR3 is CAPCEELSEAFF. The DNA for the CDR3 is TGTGCCCCCTGCGAGGAATTAAGCGAAGCTTTCTTT.

The V gene is TRBV5-1, the J gene TRBJ2-1, with 10 nucleotides matching TRBD1. The germline gives CDR1 SGHRS, CDR2 YFSETQ. This CDR3 has 16 residues. V was pared by 4 bases and J by 6 bases, with 10 bases of the junction left unmatched. The CDR3 nucleotides are TGCGCCAGCAGCCCCACCGGGACAGGGGAGATCAATGAGCAGTTCTTC. Its translation is CASSPTGTGEINEQFF.

The gene calls are TRBV5-1 and TRBJ2-7; no definite D call. CDR3 size: 14 residues. Deletions cut 1 base from V and 3 bases from J, with 11 bases between. Germline lookup yields CDR1 SGHRS and CDR2 YFSETQ. In nucleotides, the CDR3 is TGCGCCAGCAGCTTGTCCTTGGGTGGCTACGAGCAGTACTTC. It codes for CASSLSLGGYEQYF.

The rearrangement joins TRBV5-1 to TRBJ1-5; tentatively, D is TRBD1 (5 bases). There are 16 residues in the CDR3. V lost 0 bases and J 1 base, leaving 11 bases between the germline ends. CDR1 is SGHRS and CDR2 is YFSETQ in the germline V gene. This chain's CDR3 is CASSLAPGTSNQPQHF. The CDR3 DNA follows: TGCGCCAGCAGCTTGGCCCCAGGGACGAGCAATCAGCCCCAGCATTTT.

The chain employs TRBV6-1 and TRBJ1-5; D not certain. CDR3 size: 16 residues. CDR1 is MNHNS, CDR2 SASEGT, per germline. V was cut by 2 bases and J by 0 bases, with 11 bases left in between. Here the CDR3 DNA reads TGTGCCAGCAGTGAATCGTATTTCGATAGCAATCAGCCCCAGCATTTT. Protein product: CASSESYFDSNQPQHF.

The chain employs TRBV11-2 and TRBJ1-2, with D uncertain. There are 14 residues in the CDR3. The ends were cut back, 2 bases at V and 4 bases at J, with 11 bases in the middle. In germline, CDR1 is SGHAT, CDR2 FQNNGV. The CDR3 region has the DNA TGTGCCAGCAGCTTACGAGGCGCGGGCTATGGCTACACCTTC. Translating it yields CASSLRGAGYGYTF.

The sample holds one count of this clone. The V and J genes are TRBV15 and TRBJ2-3, with D perhaps given as TRBD1 or TRBD2 (5 bases each). CDR1 LNHNV and CDR2 YYDKDF come from the germline V gene (reference sequence). This CDR3 is 15 amino acids long. The ends were cut back, 6 bases at V and 3 bases at J, with 16 bases in the middle. The CDR3 protein is CATSPTGTGTDTQYF. DNA of the CDR3: TGTGCCACCAGTCCGACCGGGACCGGAACAGATACGCAGTATTTT.

CDR3 sequence: CASSLIRGVYNEQFF. CDR3 bases: TGTGCCAGCAGCTTAATCCGGGGGGTATACAATGAGCAGTTCTTC. V and J are TRBV7-8 and TRBJ2-1, with 7 bases lining up with TRBD2. CDR3 length equals 15 residues. Germline values: CDR1 SGHVS, CDR2 FQNEAQ. The junction had 5 bases not matched to a gene; V was cut back by 2 bases and J by 4 bases.

The chain links TRBV7-6 to TRBJ2-1; D possibly corresponds to TRBD2 (5 bases). V shed 1 base and J shed 6 bases, with 10 bases lying between them. The CDR3 runs to 14 residues. Germline assignment: CDR1 SGHVS and CDR2 FNYEAQ. CDR3: CASSLDGEGNEQFF. The CDR3 nucleotides are TGTGCCAGCAGCTTAGACGGAGAGGGCAATGAGCAGTTCTTC.

This clone was picked up one time. The chain is built from TRBV9 and TRBJ2-1; 15 bases are a match to TRBD2. CDR3 length: 22 amino acids. Trimming at V came to 3 bases and at J to 1 base, leaving 17 bases not matched to a gene. CDR1 SGDLS and CDR2 YYNGEE come from the germline V gene. The CDR3 DNA reads as TGTGCCAGCAGCGCCAATCTAGAGCCGGGACTAGCGGGGGGACTGTCCTACAATGAGCAGTTCTTC. Encoded protein: CASSANLEPGLAGGLSYNEQFF. The whole variable domain, filled in from reference TRBV9 and TRBJ2-1, reads DSGVTQTPKHLITATGQRVTLRCSPRSGDLSVYWYQQSLDQGLQFLIQYYNGEERAKGNILERFSAQQFPDLHSELNLSSLELGDSALYFCASSANLEPGLAGGLSYNEQFFGPGTRLTVL.

This clone was seen a single time. The CDR3 DNA reads as TGTGCCACCGTAGCGTCTTTGGGAGGGATGAACTATGGCTACACCTTC. Amino acid sequence: CATVASLGGMNYGYTF. The chain employs TRBV10-3 and TRBJ1-2, with D unclear. The germline CDR1 and CDR2 sequences are ENHRY and SYGVKD. This CDR3 contains 16 residues. Trimming removed 10 bases from V and 2 bases from J, with 23 bases in between.

This chain uses TRBV9 with TRBJ2-1, with a weak D call TRBD2 (6 bases). Trimming stripped 0 bases from V and 0 bases from J, with 19 bases between. From germline, CDR1 is SGDLS and CDR2 YYNGEE. There are 19 residues in the CDR3. CDR3 in DNA: TGTGCCAGCAGCGTAGCTAGCAGGGTCCTAGCGAGCTCCTACAATGAGCAGTTCTTC. Its translation: CASSVASRVLASSYNEQFF.

This chain joins TRBV29-1 and TRBJ2-7, with 9 bases aligning to TRBD2. Per the germline V gene, CDR1 is SQVTM and CDR2 is ANQGSEA. This CDR3 spans 13 amino acids. V dropped 1 base and J dropped 6; count of bases not matched to a gene: 4. The CDR3 reads CSVEGETSGEQYF. Here the CDR3 DNA reads TGCAGCGTTGAAGGGGAGACTAGCGGCGAGCAGTACTTC.

The chain has TRBV25-1 and TRBJ2-7, with D perhaps matching TRBD1 (5 bases). CDR3 length: 14 amino acids. Germline values: CDR1 MGHDK, CDR2 SYGVNS. The germline V and J ends were trimmed by 3 bases and 2 bases, with 11 bases remaining between them. The CDR3 reads CASSEDSTAYEQYF. CDR3 DNA sequence: TGTGCCAGCAGTGAGGATTCGACAGCCTACGAGCAGTACTTC.

The chain combines TRBV4-2 with TRBJ1-2; the D is unclear. The V end lost 0 bases, the J end lost 7 bases, and 15 bases lay between the germline ends. CDR3 length: 15 amino acids. Germline CDR1 reads LGHNA; CDR2 reads YNFKEQ. The CDR3 nucleotides are TGTGCCAGCAGCCAAGAGGTCACTTCCCCTATTGGCTACACCTTC. Its translation: CASSQEVTSPIGYTF.

The sample holds one count of this clone. The chain recombines TRBV27 with TRBJ2-2; maybe TRBD1 (5 bases). Trimming removed 2 bases from V and 4 bases from J, with 5 bases in between. Germline lookup yields CDR1 MNHEY and CDR2 SMNVEV (reference sequence). The CDR3 runs to 13 residues. The CDR3 DNA reads as TGTGCCAGCAGTTTAGGGGCCACCGGGGAGCTGTTTTTT. As protein: CASSLGATGELFF.

The chain uses TRBV5-1 and TRBJ2-3, with 10 bases lining up with TRBD1. The CDR3 is 16 amino acids. V gave up 4 bases and J gave up 5 bases; unmatched junction bases: 10. The V gene's germline CDR1 is SGHRS and CDR2 YFSETQ. CDR3: CASSLTGTGALDTQYF. The CDR3 nucleotides are TGCGCCAGCAGCCTTACCGGGACAGGGGCCTTAGATACGCAGTATTTT.

The V and J genes are TRBV6-5 and TRBJ2-1, with 7 bases aligning to TRBD2. This CDR3 contains 15 residues. V was pared by 2 bases and J by 3 bases, with 4 bases of the junction left unmatched. CDR1 is MNHEY and CDR2 is SVGAGI in the germline V gene. CDR3 nucleotides: TGTGCCAGCAGTTACGGTCGCGGGGGCTACAATGAGCAGTTCTTC. It encodes CASSYGRGGYNEQFF.

The chain carries TRBV5-5 and TRBJ2-7, with D maybe TRBD2 (6 bases). V was trimmed by 5 bases and J by 3 bases, leaving 12 bases between them. Germline lookup yields CDR1 SGHKS and CDR2 YYEKEE (reference sequence). The CDR3 loop spans 13 amino acids. CDR3 region: CASSYGGSYEQYF. The CDR3 region has the DNA TGTGCCAGCAGTTATGGGGGGAGCTACGAGCAGTACTTC.

The rearrangement joins TRBV27 to TRBJ2-1; a possible D gene is TRBD1 (6 bases). Germline V CDR1 and CDR2: MNHEY, SMNVEV (reference sequence). V lost 1 base to trimming and J lost 1 base, with 11 bases between them. The CDR3 loop spans 16 amino acids. CDR3 bases: TGTGCCAGCAGTTTATTCTTGGGACATTCCTACAATGAGCAGTTCTTC. It yields the protein CASSLFLGHSYNEQFF.

This chain links TRBV10-3 with TRBJ1-2, with no clear D. The CDR3 loop spans 13 amino acids. The germline V gene encodes CDR1 ENHRY and CDR2 SYGVKD. The V and J ends lost 3 bases and 5 bases respectively, with 10 bases between them. In DNA, the CDR3 is TGTGCCATCAGTGAAACAGCAAATTATGGCTACACCTTC. Its translation: CAISETANYGYTF.

In DNA form, the CDR3 reads TGTGCCAGCAGCTTTAAGCCCCGACAGGTACTAGGAGACAATGAGCAGTTCTTC. Translated: CASSFKPRQVLGDNEQFF. The rearrangement uses TRBV7-9 and TRBJ2-1; weak D call: TRBD1 (6 bases). V lost 3 bases, J lost 5 bases, and 23 bases lay in between. CDR1 SEHNR and CDR2 FQNEAQ come from the germline V gene (reference sequence). The CDR3 sequence is 18 residues long.

The CDR3 is CASSPLGGGLETQYF. DNA for the CDR3: TGTGCCAGCAGTCCCCTGGGAGGGGGCCTAGAGACCCAGTACTTC. The chain joins TRBV27 to TRBJ2-5, with D perhaps TRBD1 or TRBD2 (7 bases each). With 5 bases removed from V and 4 bases from J, the gap between germline ends came to 17 bases. This CDR3 region has 15 residues. Per the germline V gene, CDR1 is MNHEY and CDR2 is SMNVEV (reference sequence).

The CDR3 loop is CASSRGGLYGYTF. The CDR3 nucleotides read TGTGCCAGCAGCCGTGGGGGGCTCTATGGCTACACCTTC. The chain employs TRBV28 and TRBJ1-2, with D possibly matching TRBD1 (6 bases). The CDR3 extends over 13 amino acids. The germline gives CDR1 MDHEN, CDR2 SYDVKM. The V and J ends lost 6 bases and 4 bases respectively, with 12 bases between them.

The chain has TRBV7-9 and TRBJ1-6, with 8 nucleotides matching TRBD1. The J segment lost 9 bases and the V segment lost 10 bases, leaving 17 bases of the junction unmatched. Germline CDR1 is SEHNR and CDR2 is FQNEAQ (reference sequence). This CDR3 region has 16 residues. CDR3 amino acids: CATTRTGQQPFSPLHF. The CDR3 coding sequence is TGTGCCACCACAAGGACAGGGCAGCAACCATTTTCACCCCTCCACTTT.

V gene TRBV27 combines with J gene TRBJ1-1; D gene uncertain. This CDR3 region has 14 residues. The V end lost 3 bases, the J end lost 4 bases, and 12 bases lay between the germline ends. The germline V gene has CDR1 MNHEY and CDR2 SMNVEV (reference sequence). CDR3: CASSLVVEGTEAFF. The CDR3 DNA reads as TGTGCCAGCAGTTTGGTGGTTGAGGGCACTGAAGCTTTCTTT.